This is a list of T cell receptor beta chains from one sample in a study of early T cells in non-severe SARS-CoV-2 infection. TCRdb used MiXCR to reprocess the 5' RACE reads, holding one entry per CDR3 protein. Of fewer than 50,000 distinct CDR3 sequences listed, nearly 7.5% are singletons. The specimen sequenced was whole blood. Receptor source: an adult who was a healthcare worker with PCR-confirmed SARS-CoV-2 infection or an uninfected control (not recorded which). CDR3s include the opening cysteine and the closing phenylalanine or tryptophan. Each record gives: J gene, V gene, D gene, clone size, CDR3 protein, CDR3 DNA. A D gene is named only where the DNA matches it firmly. Only part of the rows carry a size: once, few, many, or a class if the clone is expanded.

>TRBJ2-1|TRBV5-1|.|many
CASSLEDTTQFF
TGCGCCAGCAGCTTGGAGGATACCACGCAGTTCTTC
>TRBJ2-1|TRBV3-2|.|.
CASSQDKGRGRQPYNEQFF
TGTGCCAGCAGCCAAGATAAGGGCAGGGGGAGACAACCTTACAATGAGCAGTTCTTC
>TRBJ2-5|TRBV4-3|.|few
CASSQDTWGGLETQYF
TGCGCCAGCAGCCAAGACACTTGGGGGGGGCTGGAGACCCAGTACTTC
>TRBJ1-6|TRBV6-6|.|.
CASRFLEGPSNSPLHF
TGTGCCAGCAGATTCCTTGAGGGGCCAAGCAATTCACCCCTCCACTTT
>TRBJ2-5|TRBV7-9|TRBD1|many
CASSTSDREVETQYF
TGTGCCAGCAGCACGTCGGACAGGGAAGTAGAGACCCAGTACTTC
>TRBJ1-2|TRBV9|TRBD1|few
CASSPGTGVVGYTF
TGTGCCAGCAGCCCCGGGACAGGGGTTGTGGGCTACACCTTC
>TRBJ1-3|TRBV7-9|TRBD1|many
CASNQGQAGGNTIYF
TGTGCCAGCAACCAGGGACAGGCGGGAGGAAACACCATATATTTT
>TRBJ2-5|TRBV27|.|few
CASSSLDSQETQYF
TGTGCCAGCAGTTCCCTCGACAGCCAAGAGACCCAGTACTTC
>TRBJ2-5|TRBV5-4|.|many
CASSSYRVTQETQYF
TGTGCCAGCAGCTCATATAGGGTGACCCAAGAGACCCAGTACTTC
>TRBJ2-7|TRBV24-1|.|many
CATPKGPFCGRKSSYEQYF
TGTGCCACCCCCAAGGGGCCTTTTTGCGGGCGGAAAAGCTCCTACGAGCAGTACTTC
>TRBJ2-7|TRBV11-2|TRBD1|once
CASSRSTLDRGGEQYF
TGTGCCAGCAGCCGCTCGACGCTGGACAGGGGAGGCGAGCAGTACTTC
>TRBJ2-3|TRBV2|.|few
CASSVEGITQYF
TGTGCCAGCAGTGTGGAAGGGATAACGCAGTATTTT
>TRBJ2-2|TRBV10-3|TRBD2|many
CAISGPPSGGAKDTGELFF
TGTGCCATCAGTGGTCCCCCTAGCGGGGGGGCCAAGGACACCGGGGAGCTGTTTTTT
>TRBJ1-5|TRBV6-6|.|.
CASSGGLGNQPQHF
TGTGCCAGCAGTGGGGGGTTGGGGAATCAGCCCCAGCATTTT
>TRBJ2-1|TRBV12-3/TRBV12-4|.|many
CASSLGQVTEQFF
TGTGCCAGCAGTTTAGGACAGGTCACTGAGCAGTTCTTC
>TRBJ1-1|TRBV5-6|.|.
CASSFTPNRNEAFF
TGTGCCAGCAGCTTCACACCGAACAGGAATGAAGCTTTCTTT
>TRBJ2-3|TRBV5-4|.|few
CASSFLYTGDTQYF
TGTGCCAGCAGCTTTTTGTACACGGGGGATACGCAGTATTTT
>TRBJ2-7|TRBV11-3|.|few
CASSLFDGEQYF
TGTGCCAGCAGCTTGTTTGATGGCGAGCAGTACTTC
>TRBJ2-5|TRBV7-9|.|.
CASSHAPDRRETQYF
TGTGCCAGCAGCCACGCGCCCGACAGACGGGAGACCCAGTACTTC
>TRBJ2-7|TRBV28|.|.
CASSLPPGHLGYEQYF
TGTGCCAGCAGCCTTCCACCGGGACACCTTGGGTACGAGCAGTACTTC
>TRBJ1-1|TRBV6-5|TRBD1|.
CASSYRDRGQRGAFF
TGTGCCAGCAGTTACCGGGACAGGGGACAGAGAGGAGCTTTCTTT
>TRBJ2-3|TRBV7-3|.|few
CASSSSGGVDTQYF
TGTGCCAGCAGCTCCTCCGGTGGGGTAGATACGCAGTATTTT
>TRBJ2-7|TRBV6-5|.|many
CASSYGVAIPPYEQYF
TGTGCCAGCAGTTATGGGGTGGCTATCCCCCCCTACGAGCAGTACTTC
>TRBJ2-1|TRBV7-9|.|.
CASSLAGGPKEQFF
TGTGCCAGCAGCTTAGCGGGGGGGCCGAAGGAGCAGTTCTTC
>TRBJ2-3|TRBV27|.|few
CASSLFQATTDTQYF
TGTGCCAGCAGTTTATTCCAGGCAACCACAGATACGCAGTATTTT
>TRBJ2-1|TRBV4-3|TRBD2|many
CASSQDRTGLAGGPWSNEQFF
TGCGCCAGCAGCCAAGATCGTACGGGACTAGCGGGGGGGCCATGGTCCAATGAGCAGTTCTTC
>TRBJ2-2|TRBV20-1|.|many
CSARERGNTGELFF
TGCAGTGCTAGAGAGCGGGGTAACACCGGGGAGCTGTTTTTT
>TRBJ1-6|TRBV20-1|TRBD1|few
CSARETGGQSNSPLHF
TGCAGTGCTAGGGAGACAGGGGGGCAGTCCAATTCACCCCTCCACTTT
>TRBJ2-1|TRBV5-6|TRBD2|.
CASSLGGTSAGRQFF
TGTGCCAGCAGCTTGGGGGGGACTAGCGCTGGAAGGCAGTTCTTC
>TRBJ1-2|TRBV7-8|.|.
CASSLDGLYGYTF
TGTGCCAGCAGCCTAGACGGGCTATATGGCTACACCTTC
>TRBJ1-2|TRBV20-1|.|few
CSASFGGMNYGYTF
TGCAGTGCTTCCTTCGGGGGGATGAACTATGGCTACACCTTC
>TRBJ2-3|TRBV7-9|TRBD2|many
CASTDLDRLAQHTDTQYF
TGTGCCAGCACCGATTTAGACCGACTAGCGCAACACACAGATACGCAGTATTTT
>TRBJ2-1|TRBV18|.|few
CASSPLPEQFF
TGTGCCAGCTCCCCGCTGCCTGAGCAGTTCTTC
>TRBJ2-3|TRBV19|.|few
CASSGPRTPRTDTQYF
TGTGCCAGTAGTGGGCCCCGGACTCCTCGCACAGATACGCAGTATTTT
>TRBJ2-7|TRBV10-3|TRBD1|.
CAIRPGGGEQYF
TGTGCCATCCGGCCAGGGGGTGGCGAGCAGTACTTC
>TRBJ1-4|TRBV29-1|TRBD1|few
CSVAGQGGEKLFF
TGCAGCGTTGCCGGACAGGGGGGTGAAAAACTGTTTTTT
>TRBJ2-1|TRBV14|.|.
CASSQDRHGVWVNNEQFF
TGTGCCAGCAGCCAAGATCGTCACGGGGTTTGGGTCAACAATGAGCAGTTCTTC
>TRBJ1-1|TRBV5-1|TRBD1|.
CASSWTGGSTEAFF
TGCGCCAGCAGCTGGACAGGGGGCTCCACTGAAGCTTTCTTT
>TRBJ2-5|TRBV29-1|.|many
CSVGGEGRQETQYF
TGCAGCGTTGGAGGAGAGGGGCGCCAAGAGACCCAGTACTTC
>TRBJ2-1|TRBV2|.|.
CASSEFVVRSLSSYNEQFF
TGTGCCAGCAGTGAATTCGTGGTCCGGTCCTTGAGCTCCTACAATGAGCAGTTCTTC